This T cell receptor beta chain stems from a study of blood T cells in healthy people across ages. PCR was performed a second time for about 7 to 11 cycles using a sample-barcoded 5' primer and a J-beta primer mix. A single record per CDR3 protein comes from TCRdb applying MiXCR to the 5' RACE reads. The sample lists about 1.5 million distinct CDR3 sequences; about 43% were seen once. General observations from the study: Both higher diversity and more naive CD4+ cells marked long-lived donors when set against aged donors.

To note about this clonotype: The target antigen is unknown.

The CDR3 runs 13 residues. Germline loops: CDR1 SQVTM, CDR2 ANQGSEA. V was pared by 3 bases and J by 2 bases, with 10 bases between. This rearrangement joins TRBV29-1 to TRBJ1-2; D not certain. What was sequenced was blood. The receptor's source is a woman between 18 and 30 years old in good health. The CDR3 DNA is TGCAGCGTTGAGGTTGGAAAGAACTATGGCTACACCTTC. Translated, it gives CSVEVGKNYGYTF.